These 5 T cell receptor beta chains were all obtained from the same sample, sequenced in a study of shared clonotypes between healthy human individuals. Naive CD8 cells lacked CD45RO, underwent positive selection for CCR7 and left out terminally differentiated effector memory CD45RA+ cells. Clones were read by immunoSEQ multiplex PCR, and TCRdb kept only the in-frame ones, dropping some. The sample has roughly 850,000 clones, 96% seen once. The sequencing sample was made of naive CD8+ T cells sorted from blood. The receptors stem from a man aged 25-45 years in good health.

The chain links TRBV7-9 to TRBJ2-3; a possible D gene is TRBD2 (6 bases). This CDR3 has 14 residues. Trimming pared 4 bases from V and 11 bases from J, leaving 19 bases between. The germline gives CDR1 SEHNR, CDR2 FQNEAQ (reference sequence). CDR3 in amino acids: CASSYGTPPIEQYF. The DNA for the CDR3 is TGTGCCAGCAGCTACGGGACTCCGCCAATTGAGCAGTATTTT.

This clone was detected once. J is TRBJ1-2 and V is TRBV6-4; a possible D gene is TRBD1 (5 bases). Germline CDR1 is MRHNA and CDR2 is SNTAGT. The CDR3 contains 14 residues. With 4 bases removed from V and 0 bases from J, the gap between germline ends came to 9 bases. The CDR3 reads CASSVTASNYGYTF. The CDR3 DNA follows: TGTGCCAGCAGTGTGACAGCCTCTAACTATGGCTACACCTTC.

This clone showed up just a few times. V usage is TRBV5-4 and J usage is TRBJ2-1; TRBD2 aligns across 14 bases. The germline V gene encodes CDR1 SGHNT and CDR2 YYREEE (reference sequence). This CDR3 is 16 amino acids long. The trim removed 4 bases at V and 8 bases at J, leaving 8 bases unmatched. The CDR3 here is CASSVGTSGSLDEQFF. In nucleotides, the CDR3 is TGTGCCAGCAGCGTCGGGACTAGCGGGAGCCTGGATGAGCAGTTCTTC.

This chain joins TRBV6-1 and TRBJ2-1; 9 positions match TRBD2. The CDR3 length is 14 residues. V was clipped by 7 bases and J by 2 bases; unmatched bases: 3. CDR1 and CDR2 from the germline V gene are MNHNS and SASEGT. The DNA for the CDR3 is TGTGCCAGCACCGCTAGCGGGACCTACAATGAGCAGTTCTTC. Amino acid sequence: CASTASGTYNEQFF.

A remark on this clone: The same CDR3 also results from other DNA sequences found in this sample. The J gene is TRBJ2-1, the V gene TRBV6-5; 7 bases are a match to TRBD1. The J segment lost 7 bases and the V segment lost 0 bases, leaving 3 bases of the junction unmatched. This CDR3 region has 14 residues. CDR1 is MNHEY and CDR2 is SVGAGI in the germline V gene. The chain's CDR3 is CASSYSGTANEQFF. The CDR3 coding sequence is TGTGCCAGCAGTTACTCAGGGACAGCGAATGAGCAGTTCTTC.